These 3 T cell receptor beta chains originate from one sample sequenced in a study of cytomegalovirus exposure and HLA in healthy donors. With 60 Vbeta and 13 Jbeta primers, the PCR was carried out. Assay: immunoSEQ multiplex PCR; the TCRdb copy retains only in-frame clones and omits some. Here the sample spans some 190,000 clones, less than 80% being singletons. Sequencing used PBMCs. The receptors here all came from a man aged 18 to 29 in good health and CMV-seronegative.

On this clone: This specimen includes other DNA sequences encoding the same CDR3. The chain uses TRBV6-1 and TRBJ2-7, with 9 bases identical to TRBD1. Germline V CDR1 and CDR2: MNHNS, SASEGT. The CDR3 totals 13 residues. V trimming: 5 bases; J trimming: 3 bases; junction bases outside the gene matches: 2. DNA of the CDR3: TGTGCCAGCAGTCCGACAGGGGGCTACGAGCAGTACTTC. Translating it yields CASSPTGGYEQYF.

The gene calls are TRBV10-3 and TRBJ2-3; no firm D call. CDR3 length equals 16 residues. CDR1 and CDR2 (germline): ENHRY, SYGVKD. Trimming removed 0 bases from V and 2 bases from J, with 12 bases in between. As DNA, the CDR3 is TGTGCCATCAGTGAGTCGATAACCGGTAACACAGATACGCAGTATTTT. Translated: CAISESITGNTDTQYF.

The V and J genes are TRBV28 and TRBJ1-4, with 8 bases fitting TRBD1. With 6 bases clipped from V and 6 bases from J, the junction kept 6 bases outside the gene matches. Germline CDR1 is MDHEN and CDR2 is SYDVKM. The CDR3 has 14 amino acids. The chain's CDR3 is CASRGTGGDEKLFF. CDR3 DNA sequence: TGTGCCAGCAGGGGCACAGGGGGGGATGAAAAACTGTTTTTT.